This T cell receptor beta chain was profiled in a study of CD8+ T cells in alopecia areata. Study summary: Tofacitinib was taken orally by treated patients, and the dose was 5 to 10 mg twice daily.

RNA was extracted and reverse transcribed into cDNA as the sequencing template. Assay used: immunoSEQ multiplex PCR; TCRdb lists only in-frame clones, some missing. The sample lists about 180,000 clones, 50% to 70% seen once, with 14% to 15% in the top ten. Study-level points and caveats: The study found higher clonality in lesional than normal scalp, especially in alopecia totalis/universalis. Sequencing of scalp samples also includes resident alphabeta T cells from normal skin.

Trimming took 7 bases from V and 2 from J, leaving 7 bases between them. The germline CDR1 and CDR2 sequences are SQVTM and ANQGSEA. The CDR3 runs 11 residues. Collected material from alopecia areata patients comprised lesional scalp punch biopsies and peripheral blood. With regard to this clone: The antigen is not known.

The specimen was CD4+ T cells sorted from blood, collected at week 0. This receptor was identified in a human donor with alopecia areata. The gene calls are TRBV29-1 and TRBJ2-3; TRBD2 might be the D (5 bases). CDR3 nucleotide sequence: TGCAGCGCGGGATCCACAGATACGCAGTATTTT. Protein: CSAGSTDTQYF.